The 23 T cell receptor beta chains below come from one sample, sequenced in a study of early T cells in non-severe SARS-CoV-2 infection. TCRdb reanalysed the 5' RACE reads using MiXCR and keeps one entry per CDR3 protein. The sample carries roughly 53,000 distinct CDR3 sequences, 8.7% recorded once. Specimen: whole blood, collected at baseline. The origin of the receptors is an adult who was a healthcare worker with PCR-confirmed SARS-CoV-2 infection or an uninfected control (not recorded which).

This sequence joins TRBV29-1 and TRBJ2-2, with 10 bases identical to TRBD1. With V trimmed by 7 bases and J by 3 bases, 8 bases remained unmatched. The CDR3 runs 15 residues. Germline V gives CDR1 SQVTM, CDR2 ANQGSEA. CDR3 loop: CSAKTGGAHTGELFF. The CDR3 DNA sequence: TGCAGCGCAAAGACAGGGGGCGCGCACACCGGGGAGCTGTTTTTT.

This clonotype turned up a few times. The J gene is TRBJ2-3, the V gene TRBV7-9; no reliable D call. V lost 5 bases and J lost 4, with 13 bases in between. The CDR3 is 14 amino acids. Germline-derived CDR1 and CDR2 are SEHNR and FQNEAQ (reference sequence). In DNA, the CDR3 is TGTGCCAGCAGCCCCCCCGAGGCGGCAGATACGCAGTATTTT. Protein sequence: CASSPPEAADTQYF.

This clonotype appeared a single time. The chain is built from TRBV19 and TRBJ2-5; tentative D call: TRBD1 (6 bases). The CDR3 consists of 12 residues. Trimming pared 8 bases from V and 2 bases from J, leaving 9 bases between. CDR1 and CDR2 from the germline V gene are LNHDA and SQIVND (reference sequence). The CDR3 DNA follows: TGTGCCAGTGGACAGCTACAAGAGACCCAGTACTTC. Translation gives CASGQLQETQYF. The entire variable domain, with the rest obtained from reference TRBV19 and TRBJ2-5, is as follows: DGGITQSPKYLFRKEGQNVTLSCEQNLNHDAMYWYRQDPGQGLRLIYYSQIVNDFQKGDIAEGYSVSREKKESFPLTVTSAQKNPTAFYLCASGQLQETQYFGPGTRLLVL.

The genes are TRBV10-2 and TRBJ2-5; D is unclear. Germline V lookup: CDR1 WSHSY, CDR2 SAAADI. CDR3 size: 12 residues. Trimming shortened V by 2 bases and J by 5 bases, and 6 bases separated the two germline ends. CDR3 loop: CASSEVGETQYF. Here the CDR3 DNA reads TGCGCCAGCAGTGAGGTCGGGGAGACCCAGTACTTC.

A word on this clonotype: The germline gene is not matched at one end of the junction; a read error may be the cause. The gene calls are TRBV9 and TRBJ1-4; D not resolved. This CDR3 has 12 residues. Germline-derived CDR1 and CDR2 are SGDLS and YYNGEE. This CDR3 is CASSRPDGAILF. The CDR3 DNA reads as TGTGCCAGCAGCCGACCTGACGGAGCGATTCTTTTT.

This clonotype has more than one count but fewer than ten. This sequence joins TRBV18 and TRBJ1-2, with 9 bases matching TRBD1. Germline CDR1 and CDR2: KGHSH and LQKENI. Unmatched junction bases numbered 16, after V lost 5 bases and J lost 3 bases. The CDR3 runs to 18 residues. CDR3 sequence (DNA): TGTGCCAGCTCAACCCGGGACAGGGCGTCGACAACCCACTATGGCTACACCTTC. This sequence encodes CASSTRDRASTTHYGYTF.

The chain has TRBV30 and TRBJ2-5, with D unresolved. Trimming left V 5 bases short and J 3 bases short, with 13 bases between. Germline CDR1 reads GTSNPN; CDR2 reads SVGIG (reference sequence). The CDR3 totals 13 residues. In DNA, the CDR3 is TGTGCCTGGGGGCCGATCAACAAAGAGACCCAGTACTTC. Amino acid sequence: CAWGPINKETQYF.

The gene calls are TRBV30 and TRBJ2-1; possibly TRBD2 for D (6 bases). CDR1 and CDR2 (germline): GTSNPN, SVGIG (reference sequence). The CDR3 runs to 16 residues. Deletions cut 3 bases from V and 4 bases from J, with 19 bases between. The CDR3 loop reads CAWSLGLGGRYNEQFF. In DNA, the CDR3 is TGTGCCTGGAGCCTCGGACTTGGAGGGCGTTACAATGAGCAGTTCTTC.

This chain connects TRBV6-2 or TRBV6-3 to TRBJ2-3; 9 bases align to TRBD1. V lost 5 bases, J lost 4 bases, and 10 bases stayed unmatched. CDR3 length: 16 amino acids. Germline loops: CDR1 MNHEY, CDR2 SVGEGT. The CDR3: CASSQTGTGKSDTQYF. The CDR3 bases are TGTGCCAGCAGTCAAACCGGGACAGGGAAGTCAGATACGCAGTATTTT.

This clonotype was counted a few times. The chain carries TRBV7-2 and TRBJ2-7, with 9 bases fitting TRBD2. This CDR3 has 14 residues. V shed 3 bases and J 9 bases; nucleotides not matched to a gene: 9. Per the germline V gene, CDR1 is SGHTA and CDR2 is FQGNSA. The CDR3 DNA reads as TGTGCCAGCAGCTTGGGTAGCGGGAGCATCGGGCAGTACTTC. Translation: CASSLGSGSIGQYF.

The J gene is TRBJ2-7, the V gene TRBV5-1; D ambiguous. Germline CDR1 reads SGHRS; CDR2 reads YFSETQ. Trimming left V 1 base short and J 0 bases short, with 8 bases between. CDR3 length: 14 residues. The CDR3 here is CASSLQASSYEQYF. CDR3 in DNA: TGCGCCAGCAGCTTGCAGGCCAGCTCCTACGAGCAGTACTTC.

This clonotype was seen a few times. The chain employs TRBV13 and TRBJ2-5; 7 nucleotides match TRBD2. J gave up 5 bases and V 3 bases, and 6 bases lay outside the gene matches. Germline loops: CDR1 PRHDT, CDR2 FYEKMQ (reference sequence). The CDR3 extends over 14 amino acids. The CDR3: CASSFNLAEETQYF. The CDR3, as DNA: TGTGCCAGCAGCTTTAACCTAGCGGAGGAGACCCAGTACTTC.

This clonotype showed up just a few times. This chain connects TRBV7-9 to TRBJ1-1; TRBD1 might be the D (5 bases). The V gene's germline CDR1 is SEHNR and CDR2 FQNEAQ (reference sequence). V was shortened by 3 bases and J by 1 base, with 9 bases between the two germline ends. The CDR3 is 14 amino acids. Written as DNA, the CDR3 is TGTGCCAGCAGCTTGGGGCTGTGGAACACTGAAGCTTTCTTT. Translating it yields CASSLGLWNTEAFF.

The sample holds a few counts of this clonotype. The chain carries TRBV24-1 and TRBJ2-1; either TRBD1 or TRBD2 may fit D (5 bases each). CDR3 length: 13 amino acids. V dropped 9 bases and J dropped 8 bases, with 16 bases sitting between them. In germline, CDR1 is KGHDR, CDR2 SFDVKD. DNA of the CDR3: TGTGCCACCGGACGGGCAGGGACGGATGAGCAGTTCTTC. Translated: CATGRAGTDEQFF.

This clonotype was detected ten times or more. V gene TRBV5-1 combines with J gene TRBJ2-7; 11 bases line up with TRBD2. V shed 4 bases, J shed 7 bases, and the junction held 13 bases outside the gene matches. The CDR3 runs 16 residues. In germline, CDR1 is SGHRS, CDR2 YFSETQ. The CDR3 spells CASSARSLAGGKEQYF. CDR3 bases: TGCGCCAGCAGCGCCCGGTCCCTAGCGGGAGGAAAAGAGCAGTACTTC.

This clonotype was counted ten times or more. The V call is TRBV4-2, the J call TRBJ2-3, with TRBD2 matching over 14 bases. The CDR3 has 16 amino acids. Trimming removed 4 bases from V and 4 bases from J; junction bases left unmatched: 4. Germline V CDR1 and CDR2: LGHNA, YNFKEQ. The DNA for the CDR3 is TGTGCCAGCAGCCGACTAGCGGGGGGGCCATCAGATACGCAGTATTTT. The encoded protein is CASSRLAGGPSDTQYF.

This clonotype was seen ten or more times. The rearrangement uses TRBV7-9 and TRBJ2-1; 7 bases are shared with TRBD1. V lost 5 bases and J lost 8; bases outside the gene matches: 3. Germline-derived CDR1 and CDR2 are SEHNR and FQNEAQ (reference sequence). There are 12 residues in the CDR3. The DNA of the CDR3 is TGTGCCAGCAGCCCACAGGGGCATGAGCAGTTCTTC. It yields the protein CASSPQGHEQFF.

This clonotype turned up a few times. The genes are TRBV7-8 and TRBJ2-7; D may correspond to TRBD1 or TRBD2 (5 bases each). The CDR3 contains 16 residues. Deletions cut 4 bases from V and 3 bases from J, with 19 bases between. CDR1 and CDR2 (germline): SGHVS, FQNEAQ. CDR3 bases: TGTGCCAGCAGCTCCCCCGACGGGACGGGTTACTACGAGCAGTACTTC. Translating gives CASSSPDGTGYYEQYF. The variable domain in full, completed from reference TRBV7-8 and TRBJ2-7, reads GAGVSQSPRYKVAKRGQDVALRCDPISGHVSLFWYQQALGQGPEFLTYFQNEAQLDKSGLPSDRFFAERPEGSVSTLKIQRTQQEDSAVYLCASSSPDGTGYYEQYFGPGTRLTVT.

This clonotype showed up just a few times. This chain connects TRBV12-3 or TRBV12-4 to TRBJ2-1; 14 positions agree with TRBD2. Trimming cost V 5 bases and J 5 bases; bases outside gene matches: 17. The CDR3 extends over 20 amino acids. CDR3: CASSPRGLAGVKHSDNEQFF. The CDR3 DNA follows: TGTGCCAGCAGTCCCCGGGGACTAGCGGGAGTCAAGCACAGCGACAATGAGCAGTTCTTC.

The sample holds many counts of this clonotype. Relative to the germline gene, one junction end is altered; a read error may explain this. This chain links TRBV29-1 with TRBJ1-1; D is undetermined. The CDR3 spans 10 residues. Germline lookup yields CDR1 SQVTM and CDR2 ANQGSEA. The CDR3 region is CSVEELEAFF. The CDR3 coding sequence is TGCAGCGTGGAAGAACTCGAAGCTTTCTTT. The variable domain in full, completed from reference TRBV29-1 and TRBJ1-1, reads SAVISQKPSRDICQRGTSLTIQCQVDSQVTMMFWYRQQPGQSLTLIATANQGSEATYESGFVIDKFPISRPNLTFSTLTVSNMSPEDSSIYLCSVEELEAFFGQGTRLTVV.

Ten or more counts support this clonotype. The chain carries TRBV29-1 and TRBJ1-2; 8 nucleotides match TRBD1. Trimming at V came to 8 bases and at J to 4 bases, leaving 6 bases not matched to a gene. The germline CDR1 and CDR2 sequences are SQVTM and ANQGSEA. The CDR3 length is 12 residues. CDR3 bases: TGCAGCTCGTCCGGGACAGGCTATGGCTACACCTTC. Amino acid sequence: CSSSGTGYGYTF.

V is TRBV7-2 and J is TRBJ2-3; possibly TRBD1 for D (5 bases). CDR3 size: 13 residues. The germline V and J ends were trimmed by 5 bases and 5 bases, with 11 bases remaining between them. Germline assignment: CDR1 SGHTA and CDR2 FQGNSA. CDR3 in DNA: TGTGCCAGCAGCGCGCAGGGTGGAGATACGCAGTATTTT. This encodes CASSAQGGDTQYF.

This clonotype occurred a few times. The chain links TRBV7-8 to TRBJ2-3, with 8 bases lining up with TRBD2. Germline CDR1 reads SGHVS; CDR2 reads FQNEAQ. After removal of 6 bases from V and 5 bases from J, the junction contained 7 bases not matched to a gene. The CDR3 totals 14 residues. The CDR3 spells CASRIAGPKDTQYF. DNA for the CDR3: TGTGCCAGCAGGATAGCGGGGCCAAAAGATACGCAGTATTTT.